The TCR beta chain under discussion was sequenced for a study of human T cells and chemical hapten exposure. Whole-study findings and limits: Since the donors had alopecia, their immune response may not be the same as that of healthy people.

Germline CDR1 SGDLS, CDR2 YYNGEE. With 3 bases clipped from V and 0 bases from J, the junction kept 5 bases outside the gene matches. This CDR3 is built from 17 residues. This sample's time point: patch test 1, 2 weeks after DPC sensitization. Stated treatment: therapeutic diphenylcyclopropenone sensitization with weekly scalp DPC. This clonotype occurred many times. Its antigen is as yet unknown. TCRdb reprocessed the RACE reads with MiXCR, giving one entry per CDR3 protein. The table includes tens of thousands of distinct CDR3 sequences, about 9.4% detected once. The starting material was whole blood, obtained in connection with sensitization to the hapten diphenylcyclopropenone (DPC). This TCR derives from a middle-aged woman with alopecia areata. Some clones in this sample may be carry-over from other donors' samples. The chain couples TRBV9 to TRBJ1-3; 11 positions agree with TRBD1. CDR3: CASSERTGGDSGNTIYF. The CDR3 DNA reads TGTGCCAGCAGCGAGAGGACAGGGGGCGACTCTGGAAACACCATATATTTT.